These 5 T cell receptor beta chains came from one sample sequenced in a study of T cell changes during pregnancy in multiple sclerosis. Some clones are missing from TCRdb's copy, which holds only in-frame ones; the method was immunoSEQ multiplex PCR. This repertoire shows more than 35,000 clones, approximately 90% found once; its top ten account for about 6%. This material consisted of CD8+ T cells from peripheral blood mononuclear cells, taken after pregnancy. These receptors came from a female donor in good health, enrolled as a control in a pregnancy study.

This clone was detected only once. This chain links TRBV27 with TRBJ1-5, with no clear D. Trimming took off 2 bases at V and 6 bases at J, with 14 bases between the two ends. CDR1 MNHEY and CDR2 SMNVEV come from the germline V gene (reference sequence). This CDR3 spans 15 amino acids. CDR3 DNA sequence: TGTGCCAGCAGTTTAGCGTTCGCCCCGAGTCAGCCCCAGCATTTT. Residues: CASSLAFAPSQPQHF.

The genes are TRBV9 and TRBJ1-1, with a possible D match to TRBD1 (6 bases). CDR1 SGDLS and CDR2 YYNGEE come from the germline V gene. There are 13 residues in the CDR3. V was cut by 6 bases and J by 3 bases, with 12 bases left in between. The CDR3 DNA reads as TGTGCCAGCAACCGAGGGGGGGACACTGAAGCTTTCTTT. It translates to CASNRGGDTEAFF.

The chain combines TRBV28 with TRBJ2-5; 10 bases match TRBD1. Unmatched junction bases numbered 7, after V lost 8 bases and J lost 4 bases. The CDR3 extends over 14 amino acids. Germline V gene sequence: CDR1 MDHEN, CDR2 SYDVKM. DNA for the CDR3: TGTGCCAGCTCCGGGACAGGGGTCGGAGAGACCCAGTACTTC. This sequence encodes CASSGTGVGETQYF.

The rearrangement uses TRBV28 and TRBJ1-1; D is undetermined. CDR1 and CDR2 (germline): MDHEN, SYDVKM. The CDR3 sequence is 12 residues long. V lost 3 bases, J lost 6 bases, and 8 bases lay in between. CDR3 protein: CASSFQASEAFF. The CDR3 DNA is TGTGCCAGCAGTTTTCAGGCCTCTGAAGCTTTCTTT.

V is TRBV5-4 and J is TRBJ2-5, with 7 positions matching TRBD1. V gave up 2 bases and J gave up 3 bases; unmatched junction bases: 1. The CDR3 length is 13 residues. CDR1 SGHNT and CDR2 YYREEE come from the germline V gene (reference sequence). CDR3 loop: CASSLDREETQYF. CDR3 DNA sequence: TGTGCCAGCAGCTTAGACAGGGAAGAGACCCAGTACTTC.